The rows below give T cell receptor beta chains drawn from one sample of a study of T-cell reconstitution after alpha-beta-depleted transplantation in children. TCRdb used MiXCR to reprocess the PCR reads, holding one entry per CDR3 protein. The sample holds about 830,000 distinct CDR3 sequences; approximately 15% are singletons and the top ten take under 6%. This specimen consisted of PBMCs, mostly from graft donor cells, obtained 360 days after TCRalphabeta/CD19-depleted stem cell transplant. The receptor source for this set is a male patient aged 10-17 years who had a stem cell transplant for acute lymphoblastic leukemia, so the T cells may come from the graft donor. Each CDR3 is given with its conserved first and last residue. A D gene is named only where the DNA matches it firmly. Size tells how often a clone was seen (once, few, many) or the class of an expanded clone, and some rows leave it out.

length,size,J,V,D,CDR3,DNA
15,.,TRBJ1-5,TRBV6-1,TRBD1,CASRPDRGLAQPQHF,TGTGCCAGCAGGCCCGACAGGGGACTCGCTCAGCCCCAGCATTTT
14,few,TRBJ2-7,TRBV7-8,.,CASSPRGEVYEQYF,TGTGCCAGCAGCCCGAGGGGGGAAGTCTACGAGCAGTACTTC
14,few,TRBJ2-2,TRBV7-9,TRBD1,CASSDGTETGELFF,TGTGCCAGCAGCGACGGGACAGAGACCGGGGAGCTGTTTTTT
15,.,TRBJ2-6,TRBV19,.,CASTVMGSGANVLTF,TGTGCCAGTACTGTTATGGGGTCCGGGGCCAACGTCCTGACTTTC
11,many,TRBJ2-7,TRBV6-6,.,CASSYIYEQYF,TGTGCCAGCAGTTACATCTACGAGCAGTACTTC
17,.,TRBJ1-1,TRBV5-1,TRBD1,CASSLMARGYSNTEAFF,TGCGCCAGCAGCTTAATGGCCAGGGGGTACTCGAACACTGAAGCTTTCTTT
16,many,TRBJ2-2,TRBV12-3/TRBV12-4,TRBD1,CASSFGQVPNTGELFF,TGTGCCAGCAGTTTTGGACAGGTCCCGAACACCGGGGAGCTGTTTTTT
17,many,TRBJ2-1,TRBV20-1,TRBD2,CSATYPGTSGKYNEQFF,TGCAGTGCTACATACCCCGGGACTAGCGGGAAGTACAATGAGCAGTTCTTC
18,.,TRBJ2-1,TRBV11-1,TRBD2,CASSSLTGLAGIYNEQFF,TGTGCCAGCAGCTCTCTTACGGGGCTAGCGGGGATTTACAATGAGCAGTTCTTC
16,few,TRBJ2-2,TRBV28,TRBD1,CASSPGDRPKVGELFF,TGTGCCAGCAGTCCCGGGGACAGGCCTAAGGTCGGGGAGCTGTTTTTT
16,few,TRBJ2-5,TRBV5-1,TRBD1,CASSPPGTGGKETQYF,TGCGCCAGCAGCCCGCCAGGGACAGGGGGTAAAGAGACCCAGTACTTC
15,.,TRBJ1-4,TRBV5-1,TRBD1,CASSPGTGVNEKLFF,TGCGCCAGCAGCCCTGGGACAGGGGTTAATGAAAAACTGTTTTTT
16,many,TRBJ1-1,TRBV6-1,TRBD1,CASSIGTDLMNTEAFF,TGTGCCAGCAGTATAGGGACAGATTTAATGAACACTGAAGCTTTCTTT
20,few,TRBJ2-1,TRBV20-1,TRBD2,CSARAPTSGRAWASYNEQFF,TGCAGTGCTAGAGCCCCTACTAGCGGGAGGGCCTGGGCTTCCTACAATGAGCAGTTCTTC
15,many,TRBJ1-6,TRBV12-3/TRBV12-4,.,CASRSRDGYNSPLHF,TGTGCCAGCAGAAGCCGTGACGGGTATAATTCACCCCTCCACTTT
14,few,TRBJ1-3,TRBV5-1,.,CASSQTASGNTIYF,TGCGCCAGCAGCCAGACAGCCTCTGGAAACACCATATATTTT
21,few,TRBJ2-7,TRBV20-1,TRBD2,CSASQPPHIGREGLTYYEQYF,TGCAGTGCTAGTCAACCCCCCCATATCGGGCGGGAGGGCCTAACCTACTACGAGCAGTACTTC
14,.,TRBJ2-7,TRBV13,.,CASSPHPRVGEQYF,TGTGCCAGCAGCCCCCACCCGAGGGTAGGCGAGCAGTACTTC
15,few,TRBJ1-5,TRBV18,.,CASTNTRGGNQPQHF,TGTGCCAGCACCAACACCCGGGGGGGCAATCAGCCCCAGCATTTT
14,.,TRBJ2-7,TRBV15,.,CATRRQPQSYEQYF,TGTGCCACTCGAAGACAGCCCCAATCCTACGAGCAGTACTTC
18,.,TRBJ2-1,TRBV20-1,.,CSAPGLMSWGAIVHEQFF,TGCAGTGCCCCCGGGTTGATGTCCTGGGGGGCCATTGTCCATGAGCAGTTCTTC
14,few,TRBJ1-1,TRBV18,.,CASSSAGRNTEAFF,TGTGCCAGCTCATCGGCAGGGAGAAACACTGAAGCTTTCTTT
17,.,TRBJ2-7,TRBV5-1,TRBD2,CASNNLAGGHPSYEQYF,TGCGCCAGCAACAACCTAGCGGGAGGTCACCCCTCCTACGAGCAGTACTTC
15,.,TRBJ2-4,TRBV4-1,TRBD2,CASSQVWREGHIQYF,TGCGCCAGCAGCCAAGTGTGGCGGGAGGGACACATTCAGTACTTC
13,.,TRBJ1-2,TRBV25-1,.,CASSDPWTYGYTF,TGTGCCAGCAGTGACCCTTGGACGTATGGCTACACCTTC
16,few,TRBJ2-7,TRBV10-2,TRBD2,CASSEGTSGSPYEQYF,TGCGCCAGCAGTGAGGGGACTAGCGGGAGTCCCTACGAGCAGTACTTC
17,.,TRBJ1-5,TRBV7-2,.,CASSSAEGFYSNQPQHF,TGTGCCAGCAGCTCAGCGGAGGGTTTCTATAGCAATCAGCCCCAGCATTTT
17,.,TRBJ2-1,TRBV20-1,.,CSARSLARVSPENEQFF,TGCAGTGCTAGATCGCTGGCCCGGGTCTCCCCGGAAAATGAGCAGTTCTTC
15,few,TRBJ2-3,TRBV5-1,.,CASSLVVPGADTQYF,TGCGCCAGCAGCTTGGTCGTTCCAGGGGCAGATACGCAGTATTTT